The sequence of this TCR beta chain was determined in a study of T cell changes during pregnancy in multiple sclerosis. TCRdb keeps only in-frame clones here, not all; method: immunoSEQ multiplex PCR. In the table there are 37,000 or so clones, roughly 85% of which are singletons. The input for sequencing was CD4+ T cells from peripheral blood mononuclear cells, taken before pregnancy. This receptor was obtained from a female donor with multiple sclerosis, enrolled in a pregnancy study.

The CDR3 is CASSQTGQETQYF. As DNA, the CDR3 is TGCGCCAGCAGTCAGACAGGCCAAGAGACCCAGTACTTC. The rearrangement uses TRBV5-1 and TRBJ2-5, with D possibly being TRBD1 (6 bases). The CDR3 covers 13 residues. CDR1 and CDR2 (germline): SGHRS, YFSETQ. The ends were cut back, 5 bases at V and 1 base at J, with 9 bases in the middle.